This T cell receptor beta chain was captured by sequencing in a study of early T cells in non-severe SARS-CoV-2 infection. Background on the study: Bulk RNA taken from unsorted whole blood was sequenced, leaving chains unpaired. Findings and caveats of the study: The matching step, a VDJdb search, favored anti-spike CD8 responses and missed private and CD4 specificities.

In this sample, this clonotype turned up many times. Its cognate antigen is unknown. Unique molecular identifiers (one per individual cDNA molecule) were attached. TCRdb reprocessed the 5' RACE reads with MiXCR, giving one entry per CDR3 protein. This repertoire shows about 66,000 distinct CDR3 sequences, 13% found once; its top ten account for about 7.7%. The V gene lost 4 bases and the J gene lost 8 bases, with 12 bases spanning the gap. The CDR3 extends over 12 amino acids. The chain has TRBV12-3 or TRBV12-4 and TRBJ2-7; D uncertain. The TCR originated in an adult who was a healthcare worker with PCR-confirmed SARS-CoV-2 infection or an uninfected control (not recorded which). The sample comprised whole blood. The CDR3 protein is CASSSQTGQQYF. DNA of the CDR3: TGTGCCAGCAGTTCCCAGACCGGCCAGCAGTACTTC.